The T cell receptor (beta chain) described here comes from a study of T cell clonality in common variable immunodeficiency. Control and CVID samples contributed equal amounts of genomic DNA. Some clones are missing from TCRdb's copy, which holds only in-frame ones; the method was immunoSEQ multiplex PCR. The repertoire consists of under 45,000 clones, none detected only once. Patients and controls were mostly of Caucasian heritage. Donors gave roughly 5 to 8 ml heparinized peripheral whole blood. This clone has at least ten counts. What it recognizes is unknown. With the read ending 3 residues before the CDR3 end, the germline J gene is used to fill in that end. Notes on the study in general: Fewer deletions and N-nucleotide insertions were reportedly seen in common variable immunodeficiency TCR beta sequences.

Trimming cost V 7 bases and J 6 bases; bases outside gene matches: 2. The germline CDR1 and CDR2 sequences are SNHLY and FYNNEI. CDR3 size: 12 residues. The specimen was peripheral blood mononuclear cells. The chain uses TRBV2 and TRBJ2-4, with 8 bases that match TRBD1. This TCR came from a person aged 18 to 75 in good health. CDR3 in amino acids: CASTGQGNIQYF. The part of the CDR3 DNA that was read is TGTGCCAGCACTGGACAGGGAAACATT.